The 32 T cell receptor beta chains below come from one sample, sequenced in a study of cytomegalovirus exposure and HLA in healthy donors (dated by TCRdb to about 2017). Library construction relied on the immunoSEQ multiplex PCR assay. The multiplex PCR relied on a mix of 60 forward primers for TCR Vbeta segments and 13 reverse primers for TCR Jbeta segments. TCRdb limited this immuneACCESS table to in-frame rearrangements with V and J called. A share of clones is missing; checked studies link under half to unresolved V genes, and the rest is unexplained. The sample's table lists a count of 150,000 to 200,000 clones. Over 1% of the sample lies in the top ten. Input material: PBMCs. Receptor source: an older woman in good health and CMV-seronegative.

The chain links TRBV10-3 to TRBJ1-6; TRBD1 matches 7 bases. The CDR3 contains 14 residues. The trim removed 6 bases at V and 7 bases at J, leaving 6 bases unmatched. Germline CDR1 reads ENHRY; CDR2 reads SYGVKD. The CDR3 nucleotides are TGTGCCATCAGAACCGGGACAGAAAATTCACCCCTCCACTTT. Translated: CAIRTGTENSPLHF.

The V and J genes are TRBV6-5 and TRBJ2-5; 12 nucleotides align to TRBD1. CDR1 MNHEY and CDR2 SVGAGI come from the germline V gene. V trimming: 4 bases; J trimming: 11 bases; junction bases outside the gene matches: 14. The CDR3 has 16 residues. CDR3 DNA: TGTGCCAGCAGTTCGCCTGGGACAGGGGGCTTGGAGGAGCAGTACTTC. Protein: CASSSPGTGGLEEQYF.

The chain carries TRBV6-1 and TRBJ1-5, with D perhaps matching TRBD1 (6 bases). The CDR3 has 13 residues. V dropped 7 bases and J dropped 7 bases, with 14 bases sitting between them. Looked up from germline, CDR1 is MNHNS and CDR2 is SASEGT. The CDR3 loop is CASTSEGGQPQHF. CDR3 coding DNA: TGTGCCAGCACCTCAGAAGGGGGACAGCCCCAGCATTTT.

The chain joins TRBV4-2 to TRBJ1-1; D ambiguous. V shed 0 bases and J shed 4 bases, with 15 bases lying between them. The CDR3 has 16 residues. From germline, CDR1 is LGHNA and CDR2 YNFKEQ. The CDR3 spells CASSQDWSDRGTEAFF. DNA for the CDR3: TGTGCCAGCAGCCAAGATTGGAGCGACCGGGGCACTGAAGCTTTCTTT.

The gene calls are TRBV2 and TRBJ1-5; 10 bases map to TRBD1. CDR1 is SNHLY and CDR2 is FYNNEI in the germline V gene. Trimming removed 5 bases from V and 5 bases from J; junction bases left unmatched: 6. CDR3 length: 15 residues. CDR3 sequence reads: CASSWDRGTDQPQHF. DNA for the CDR3: TGTGCCAGCAGTTGGGACAGGGGAACCGATCAGCCCCAGCATTTT.

The V call is TRBV19, the J call TRBJ1-1; D remains ambiguous. Trimming cost V 5 bases and J 8 bases, with 12 bases left between them. Germline V CDR1 and CDR2: LNHDA, SQIVND (reference sequence). The CDR3 has 12 residues. DNA of the CDR3: TGTGCCAGTAGTCTCTTCGGGTTAGAAGCTTTCTTT. Its protein product is CASSLFGLEAFF.

The J gene is TRBJ2-1, the V gene TRBV9; TRBD2 agrees at 14 bases. Germline V lookup: CDR1 SGDLS, CDR2 YYNGEE. The CDR3 contains 18 residues. Germline trimming cut 0 bases from V and 5 bases from J; bases unmatched to any gene: 7. The DNA for the CDR3 is TGTGCCAGCAGCGTAGCTTTAATGGGACTAGCGGGGGACAATGAGCAGTTCTTC. It is translated as CASSVALMGLAGDNEQFF.

The chain recombines TRBV25-1 with TRBJ2-7; weak D call: TRBD1 (6 bases). Trimming removed 4 bases from V and 1 base from J, with 11 bases in between. CDR3 length: 14 residues. Germline CDR1 reads MGHDK; CDR2 reads SYGVNS. CDR3 in amino acids: CASSVPGQSYEQYF. The CDR3 region has the DNA TGTGCCAGCAGTGTCCCGGGACAATCCTACGAGCAGTACTTC.

CDR3 sequence: CASSPPGARADTQYF. CDR3 sequence (DNA): TGTGCCAGCAGTCCCCCCGGCGCTCGGGCAGATACGCAGTATTTT. V is TRBV27 and J is TRBJ2-3; D is unclear. The CDR3 has 15 residues. V shed 5 bases and J shed 4 bases, with 16 bases lying between them. From germline, CDR1 is MNHEY and CDR2 SMNVEV (reference sequence).

The chain uses TRBV27 and TRBJ2-7; 9 bases fit TRBD1. The CDR3 has 13 amino acids. The germline CDR1 and CDR2 sequences are MNHEY and SMNVEV (reference sequence). J was trimmed by 5 bases and V by 8 bases; bases with no gene match: 7. CDR3 amino acids: CASGRDRVHEQYF. In nucleotides, the CDR3 is TGTGCCAGCGGCCGGGACAGGGTGCACGAGCAGTACTTC.

This rearrangement joins TRBV9 to TRBJ2-1; 12 nucleotides align to TRBD1. The CDR3 length is 15 residues. V lost 3 bases and J lost 9; bases outside the gene matches: 7. The germline V gene has CDR1 SGDLS and CDR2 YYNGEE. The CDR3 reads CASSAGTGGFSEQFF. CDR3 coding DNA: TGTGCCAGCAGCGCCGGGACAGGGGGCTTCAGTGAGCAGTTCTTC.

This chain joins TRBV7-2 and TRBJ2-5; D call uncertain. The CDR3 totals 13 residues. Germline loops: CDR1 SGHTA, CDR2 FQGNSA. The V gene lost 0 bases and the J gene lost 4 bases, with 6 bases spanning the gap. The CDR3, as DNA: TGTGCCAGCAGCTTAGCGCGGAGAGAGACCCAGTACTTC. This gives the protein CASSLARRETQYF.

CDR3 coding DNA: TGTGCCAGCAGCTTAGACGGTCCCGCCTACGAGCAGTACTTC. Translated: CASSLDGPAYEQYF. The rearrangement joins TRBV7-6 to TRBJ2-7; D is unclear. Germline lookup yields CDR1 SGHVS and CDR2 FNYEAQ. The CDR3 has 14 amino acids. V shed 1 base and J shed 2 bases, with 9 bases lying between them.

J is TRBJ1-5 and V is TRBV7-2; 7 nucleotides align to TRBD1. Germline V gene data show CDR1 as SGHTA and CDR2 as FQGNSA. J was trimmed by 4 bases and V by 6 bases; bases with no gene match: 6. The CDR3 spans 14 residues. The CDR3 DNA is TGTGCCAGCAGTTCGTCAGGGGGGAATCAGCCCCAGCATTTT. It encodes CASSSSGGNQPQHF. Full variable domain (remainder filled in from reference TRBV7-2 and TRBJ1-5): GAGVSQSPSNKVTEKGKDVELRCDPISGHTALYWYRQSLGQGLEFLIYFQGNSAPDKSGLPSDRFSAERTGGSVSTLTIQRTQQEDSAVYLCASSSSGGNQPQHFGDGTRLSIL.

The J gene is TRBJ2-3, the V gene TRBV27; 10 positions match TRBD2. Germline V gene lookup returns CDR1 MNHEY and CDR2 SMNVEV (reference sequence). V shed 5 bases and J 4 bases; nucleotides not matched to a gene: 3. There are 14 residues in the CDR3. The CDR3 sequence: CASSTSGVSDTQYF. The CDR3 nucleotides are TGTGCCAGCAGTACTAGCGGGGTCTCAGATACGCAGTATTTT.

The chain links TRBV21-1 to TRBJ1-5. TRBV21-1 is a recognized pseudogene. The CDR3 sequence is 15 residues long. The CDR3 protein is CASSARGARGQPQHF. The CDR3, as DNA: TGTGCCAGCAGCGCCCGGGGGGCGCGGGGTCAGCCCCAGCATTTT.

V gene TRBV19 combines with J gene TRBJ1-2; D is possibly TRBD1 (5 bases). Looked up from germline, CDR1 is LNHDA and CDR2 is SQIVND (reference sequence). V lost 4 bases and J lost 2, with 11 bases in between. CDR3 length equals 14 residues. The CDR3 nucleotides read TGTGCCAGTAGTAAACAGACAGTGAACTATGGCTACACCTTC. This sequence encodes CASSKQTVNYGYTF.

The rearrangement links TRBV5-1 to TRBJ1-2; 9 positions match TRBD1. Germline CDR1 is SGHRS and CDR2 is YFSETQ. The CDR3 contains 16 residues. V dropped 4 bases and J dropped 6; count of bases not matched to a gene: 13. The CDR3 bases are TGCGCCAGCAGCCTAGGGACAGGGACTAATTGGAATGGCTACACCTTC. This sequence encodes CASSLGTGTNWNGYTF.

CDR3 in DNA: TGCGCCAGCAGCTTGGGCCTAGATAATGAAAAACTGTTTTTT. It codes for CASSLGLDNEKLFF. The genes are TRBV5-1 and TRBJ1-4; D gene uncertain. The V and J ends lost 0 bases and 4 bases respectively, with 7 bases between them. The CDR3 totals 14 residues. Germline CDR1 is SGHRS and CDR2 is YFSETQ.

The chain has TRBV10-2 and TRBJ1-1, with D possibly TRBD1 on 6 matching bases. The germline CDR1 and CDR2 sequences are WSHSY and SAAADI. This CDR3 has 13 residues. Trimming pared 3 bases from V and 8 bases from J, leaving 13 bases between. The CDR3 reads CASSEHRDKEAFF. CDR3 nucleotides: TGCGCCAGCAGTGAACACCGGGACAAGGAAGCTTTCTTT.

J is TRBJ1-1 and V is TRBV5-1; 7 bases fit TRBD1. CDR3 length: 16 amino acids. Trimming cost V 1 base and J 5 bases; bases outside gene matches: 11. CDR1 and CDR2 from the germline V gene are SGHRS and YFSETQ. The CDR3 DNA sequence: TGCGCCAGCAGCTTGTCGGCGGGCCAGGGGGGAACTGAAGCTTTCTTT. Its translation is CASSLSAGQGGTEAFF.

The V call is TRBV19, the J call TRBJ2-1, with D unresolved. The CDR3 consists of 14 residues. Trimming left V 0 bases short and J 5 bases short, with 8 bases between. The V gene's germline CDR1 is LNHDA and CDR2 SQIVND (reference sequence). The DNA of the CDR3 is TGTGCCAGTAGTATAGATCGCCTAAACAATGAGCAGTTCTTC. It translates to CASSIDRLNNEQFF.

The gene calls are TRBV6-4 and TRBJ2-2; 7 nucleotides match TRBD1. V shed 3 bases, J shed 3 bases, and the junction held 4 bases outside the gene matches. The CDR3 consists of 15 residues. The germline V gene encodes CDR1 MRHNA and CDR2 SNTAGT. The CDR3 region is CASSEQGLDTGELFF. The CDR3 DNA sequence: TGTGCCAGCAGTGAACAGGGGCTCGACACCGGGGAGCTGTTTTTT.

The chain's CDR3 is CASSSTHGGYSNQPQHF. CDR3 sequence (DNA): TGTGCCAGTAGTAGTACCCACGGGGGGTATAGCAATCAGCCCCAGCATTTT. The chain combines TRBV19 with TRBJ1-5; TRBD1 is a possible D gene (5 bases). The CDR3 runs to 17 residues. V lost 4 bases to trimming and J lost 0 bases, with 16 bases between them. Germline V gene lookup returns CDR1 LNHDA and CDR2 SQIVND (reference sequence).

The rearrangement uses TRBV6-5 and TRBJ2-7; 11 bases agree with TRBD1. Germline lookup yields CDR1 MNHEY and CDR2 SVGAGI. Trimming removed 6 bases from V and 2 bases from J; junction bases left unmatched: 6. This CDR3 region has 15 residues. CDR3: CASRFRDRGTYEQYF. The CDR3 DNA follows: TGTGCCAGCAGGTTCCGGGACAGGGGGACCTACGAGCAGTACTTC.

J is TRBJ1-2 and V is TRBV4-1, with D perhaps matching TRBD1 (5 bases). Trimming removed 0 bases from V and 2 bases from J, with 19 bases in between. This CDR3 is 18 amino acids long. Germline V gives CDR1 MGHRA, CDR2 YSYEKL. The CDR3 coding sequence is TGCGCCAGCAGCCAAGATCGGAGGGGAGCGCTGGGGAACTATGGCTACACCTTC. It translates to CASSQDRRGALGNYGYTF.

The CDR3 spells CAIARAGTEAFF. The CDR3 region has the DNA TGTGCCATCGCGAGGGCGGGCACTGAAGCTTTCTTT. The chain couples TRBV10-3 to TRBJ1-1; D uncertain. The CDR3 extends over 12 amino acids. Germline CDR1 is ENHRY and CDR2 is SYGVKD. Trimming stripped 8 bases from V and 4 bases from J, with 11 bases between.

The chain combines TRBV5-1 with TRBJ1-5, with TRBD1 matching over 8 bases. V lost 0 bases to trimming and J lost 4 bases; unmatched junction nucleotides: 6. This CDR3 has 16 residues. Germline CDR1 and CDR2: SGHRS and YFSETQ. The CDR3 region is CASSLEGTGSNQPQHF. CDR3 DNA sequence: TGCGCCAGCAGCTTGGAGGGGACAGGTTCGAATCAGCCCCAGCATTTT.

The chain has TRBV19 and TRBJ1-5; TRBD1 matches 8 bases. With V trimmed by 5 bases and J by 12 bases, 21 bases remained unmatched. The V gene's germline CDR1 is LNHDA and CDR2 SQIVND (reference sequence). This CDR3 is built from 17 residues. The CDR3: CASSPEYVVGAGGVQHF. In DNA, the CDR3 is TGTGCCAGTAGTCCTGAATACGTGGTTGGAGCAGGGGGCGTCCAGCATTTT. Full variable domain (missing parts from reference TRBV19 and TRBJ1-5): DGGITQSPKYLFRKEGQNVTLSCEQNLNHDAMYWYRQDPGQGLRLIYYSQIVNDFQKGDIAEGYSVSREKKESFPLTVTSAQKNPTAFYLCASSPEYVVGAGGVQHFGDGTRLSIL.

The chain couples TRBV19 to TRBJ2-1; maybe TRBD2 (6 bases). CDR3 length equals 16 residues. Germline lookup yields CDR1 LNHDA and CDR2 SQIVND (reference sequence). Trimming stripped 3 bases from V and 9 bases from J, with 21 bases between. This CDR3 is CASSIGGGRAASEQFF. The CDR3 nucleotides are TGTGCCAGTAGTATCGGGGGTGGCAGGGCGGCGAGTGAGCAGTTCTTC.

This chain joins TRBV5-4 and TRBJ2-1; 11 bases agree with TRBD2. J lost 5 bases, V lost 5 bases, and 6 bases had no gene match. Germline CDR1 and CDR2: SGHNT and YYREEE (reference sequence). The CDR3 contains 15 residues. CDR3 nucleotides: TGTGCCAGCAGACGGGGACTAGCGGCCGACAATGAGCAGTTCTTC. Translated: CASRRGLAADNEQFF. Drawing the rest from reference TRBV5-4 and TRBJ2-1, the complete variable domain is ETGVTQSPTHLIKTRGQQVTLRCSSQSGHNTVSWYQQALGQGPQFIFQYYREEENGRGNFPPRFSGLQFPNYSSELNVNALELDDSALYLCASRRGLAADNEQFFGPGTRLTVL.

The gene calls are TRBV6-6 and TRBJ2-3; TRBD2 matches at 10 bases. The germline V gene encodes CDR1 MNHNY and CDR2 SVGAGI (reference sequence). V was clipped by 9 bases and J by 1 base; unmatched bases: 1. This CDR3 has 13 residues. The CDR3 DNA follows: TGTGCCAGTCTAGCGGGAGGCACAGATACGCAGTATTTT. Residues: CASLAGGTDTQYF.